One sample yielded the 24 T cell receptor beta chains listed below, sequenced in a study of siplizumab effects on memory and regulatory T cells. Some clones are missing from TCRdb's copy, which holds only in-frame ones; the method was immunoSEQ multiplex PCR. The sample contains some 100,000 clones, roughly 96% of which appear only once. The sequenced sample was naive CD4+ T cells sorted from blood. All receptors come from a human donor in good health.

This chain connects TRBV6-6 to TRBJ1-6; D is ambiguous. This CDR3 spans 14 amino acids. The V gene's germline CDR1 is MNHNY and CDR2 SVGAGI (reference sequence). Trimming took 0 bases from V and 10 from J, leaving 10 bases between them. The chain's CDR3 is CASSYSAKFSPLHF. The CDR3, as DNA: TGTGCCAGCAGTTACTCGGCTAAGTTCTCACCCCTCCACTTT.

The V gene is TRBV28, the J gene TRBJ2-7, with D possibly being TRBD2 (6 bases). Germline lookup yields CDR1 MDHEN and CDR2 SYDVKM. This CDR3 contains 15 residues. V was pared by 6 bases and J by 0 bases, with 15 bases between. The chain's CDR3 is CASRIGTLSSYEQYF. CDR3 DNA: TGTGCCAGCAGAATCGGGACTTTAAGCTCCTACGAGCAGTACTTC.

The chain links TRBV2 to TRBJ1-3; D not resolved. The V end was cut by 5 bases, the J end by 0 bases, with 8 bases between. This CDR3 region has 14 residues. The germline CDR1 and CDR2 sequences are SNHLY and FYNNEI. CDR3 sequence: CASSTETSGNTIYF. CDR3 DNA sequence: TGTGCCAGCAGTACTGAAACCTCTGGAAACACCATATATTTT.

This clone has a single count. The chain carries TRBV5-3 and TRBJ2-7, with 8 bases matching TRBD1. TRBV5-3 counts as an open reading frame of uncertain function. This CDR3 has 13 residues. Trimming took 0 bases from V and 5 from J; bases not matched to a gene: 1. Here the CDR3 DNA reads TGTGCCAGAAGCTTGGTACAGGGGGACGAGCAGTACTTC. Translated: CARSLVQGDEQYF.

This chain uses TRBV2 with TRBJ1-4; 7 bases match TRBD1. CDR1 is SNHLY, CDR2 FYNNEI, per germline. Germline trimming cut 5 bases from V and 8 bases from J; bases unmatched to any gene: 11. The CDR3 length is 15 residues. CDR3 sequence reads: CASSQGGSGDEKLFF. The CDR3 DNA follows: TGTGCCAGCAGTCAGGGGGGGTCCGGGGACGAAAAACTGTTTTTT.

This chain joins TRBV12-5 and TRBJ2-2; 8 nucleotides agree with TRBD2. The germline V gene encodes CDR1 LGHNT and CDR2 FRNRAP. V lost 0 bases and J lost 0; bases outside the gene matches: 3. The CDR3 totals 17 residues. In DNA form, the CDR3 reads TGTGCTAGTGGTTTGGTAAGAGCGGGGGCGAACACCGGGGAGCTGTTTTTT. Protein: CASGLVRAGANTGELFF.

The chain employs TRBV6-4 and TRBJ1-1; 7 positions match TRBD1. CDR3 length equals 15 residues. V was pared by 4 bases and J by 2 bases, with 7 bases of the junction left unmatched. The V gene's germline CDR1 is MRHNA and CDR2 SNTAGT. The CDR3 bases are TGTGCCAGCAGTGTCCGCAGGGGGGGCAACACTGAAGCTTTCTTT. Protein sequence: CASSVRRGGNTEAFF.

This sequence joins TRBV9 and TRBJ2-5, with TRBD1 matching over 8 bases. CDR1 SGDLS and CDR2 YYNGEE come from the germline V gene. CDR3 size: 14 residues. With V trimmed by 4 bases and J by 4 bases, 6 bases remained unmatched. CDR3 sequence reads: CASSRDRQGETQYF. The DNA for the CDR3 is TGTGCCAGCAGCCGGGACAGGCAGGGAGAGACCCAGTACTTC.

This chain's CDR3 is CASGVVRGNTEAFF. The DNA for the CDR3 is TGTGCCAGCGGAGTCGTGAGGGGAAACACTGAAGCTTTCTTT. The chain links TRBV2 to TRBJ1-1; a weak D match, TRBD1 (5 bases). Germline V gives CDR1 SNHLY, CDR2 FYNNEI. Trimming stripped 8 bases from V and 2 bases from J, with 15 bases between. The CDR3 consists of 14 residues.

The chain links TRBV27 to TRBJ2-1; the match to TRBD1 covers 10 bases. The CDR3 consists of 13 residues. Germline trimming cut 5 bases from V and 10 bases from J; bases unmatched to any gene: 5. CDR1 is MNHEY, CDR2 SMNVEV, per germline (reference sequence). CDR3 sequence reads: CASSAPTGGEQFF. CDR3 sequence (DNA): TGTGCCAGCAGTGCCCCGACAGGGGGCGAGCAGTTCTTC.

The V call is TRBV5-4, the J call TRBJ2-5, with TRBD2 identical over 14 bases. The CDR3 is made up of 16 amino acids. CDR1 and CDR2 (germline): SGHNT, YYREEE (reference sequence). The V and J ends lost 4 bases and 4 bases, in that order; junction bases with no gene match: 6. This CDR3 is CASSMTGTSGGETQYF. DNA of the CDR3: TGTGCCAGCAGCATGACAGGGACTAGCGGGGGAGAGACCCAGTACTTC. The full variable domain, completed using reference TRBV5-4 and TRBJ2-5, is ETGVTQSPTHLIKTRGQQVTLRCSSQSGHNTVSWYQQALGQGPQFIFQYYREEENGRGNFPPRFSGLQFPNYSSELNVNALELDDSALYLCASSMTGTSGGETQYFGPGTRLLVL.

This clone was observed once. The chain has TRBV7-3 and TRBJ2-3; D call uncertain. The CDR3 consists of 14 residues. V was clipped by 6 bases and J by 3 bases, with 13 bases between them. CDR1 and CDR2 (germline): SGHTA, FQGTGA. The CDR3 DNA follows: TGTGCCAGCAGTTCTGGGCTGTTGACAGATACGCAGTATTTT. Translating gives CASSSGLLTDTQYF.

The rearrangement uses TRBV10-3 and TRBJ2-2; TRBD2 aligns across 12 bases. The CDR3 length is 17 residues. Germline trimming cut 6 bases from V and 2 bases from J; bases unmatched to any gene: 7. CDR1 is ENHRY, CDR2 SYGVKD, per germline. CDR3 residues: CAISPPSGGANTGELFF. The DNA of the CDR3 is TGTGCCATCAGCCCACCTAGCGGGGGGGCCAACACCGGGGAGCTGTTTTTT.

V gene TRBV5-4 combines with J gene TRBJ1-3; TRBD1 might be the D (6 bases). V lost 4 bases to trimming and J lost 4 bases, with 9 bases between them. This CDR3 spans 13 amino acids. Germline V gene data show CDR1 as SGHNT and CDR2 as YYREEE (reference sequence). CDR3 sequence (DNA): TGTGCCAGCAGCACAGGGTTCGGAAACACCATATATTTT. Protein sequence: CASSTGFGNTIYF.

The CDR3 DNA follows: TGCGCCAGCAGCCAAGTAGGGGGGAGAGGGGAAGCTTTCTTT. Translation gives CASSQVGGRGEAFF. V and J are TRBV4-1 and TRBJ1-1; D might be TRBD1 (6 bases). CDR3 length: 14 amino acids. Germline CDR1 is MGHRA and CDR2 is YSYEKL. The V gene lost 1 base and the J gene lost 8 bases, with 14 bases spanning the gap.

This clone was recorded once. V gene TRBV5-1 combines with J gene TRBJ1-4; 7 nucleotides line up with TRBD1. There are 15 residues in the CDR3. The germline V gene encodes CDR1 SGHRS and CDR2 YFSETQ. Trimming took 6 bases from V and 7 from J; bases not matched to a gene: 12. The CDR3 protein is CASTPAQGGSEKLFF. The CDR3 DNA follows: TGCGCCAGCACGCCGGCTCAGGGGGGGAGTGAAAAACTGTTTTTT.

This chain links TRBV5-1 with TRBJ2-3, with D perhaps matching TRBD1 or TRBD2 (6 bases each). V shed 4 bases and J shed 7 bases, with 22 bases lying between them. This CDR3 has 16 residues. Germline lookup yields CDR1 SGHRS and CDR2 YFSETQ. This chain's CDR3 is CASSPEGLRGTYTQYF. The DNA for the CDR3 is TGCGCCAGCAGCCCAGAGGGTTTAAGGGGGACTTATACGCAGTATTTT.

The rearrangement uses TRBV7-2 and TRBJ2-3; 10 positions match TRBD2. The CDR3 has 17 amino acids. Germline trimming cut 3 bases from V and 6 bases from J; bases unmatched to any gene: 12. Per the germline V gene, CDR1 is SGHTA and CDR2 is FQGNSA. CDR3 sequence: CASSFQAGGPLIDTQYF. The DNA of the CDR3 is TGTGCCAGCAGCTTCCAAGCGGGGGGGCCTTTAATCGATACGCAGTATTTT.

The chain employs TRBV9 and TRBJ1-2; perhaps TRBD1 as D (5 bases). With 5 bases removed from V and 7 bases from J, the gap between germline ends came to 18 bases. Germline V gives CDR1 SGDLS, CDR2 YYNGEE. CDR3 length: 14 amino acids. The CDR3 DNA sequence: TGTGCCAGCAGTGGGACTCCGACCCTTCCTGGCTACACCTTC. Translating it yields CASSGTPTLPGYTF.

This chain joins TRBV6-6 and TRBJ2-3; no clear D. The V and J ends lost 3 bases and 4 bases respectively, with 2 bases between them. The germline CDR1 and CDR2 sequences are MNHNY and SVGAGI (reference sequence). The CDR3 has 11 residues. CDR3 bases: TGTGCCAGCAGTTATGCAGATACGCAGTATTTT. Translating gives CASSYADTQYF.

CDR3 sequence (DNA): TGTGCCTGGAGGAATGAAAAACTGTTTTTT. This sequence encodes CAWRNEKLFF. The chain is built from TRBV30 and TRBJ1-4; D gene uncertain. The V end was cut by 3 bases, the J end by 5 bases, with 1 base between. This CDR3 is 10 amino acids long. Germline CDR1 reads GTSNPN; CDR2 reads SVGIG (reference sequence).

The V call is TRBV5-4, the J call TRBJ1-3; D gene unclear. The CDR3 contains 15 residues. Germline lookup yields CDR1 SGHNT and CDR2 YYREEE (reference sequence). The V end lost 4 bases, the J end lost 0 bases, and 11 bases lay between the germline ends. The CDR3 DNA follows: TGTGCCAGCAGCCGGCGGCACCTCTCTGGAAACACCATATATTTT. Amino acid sequence: CASSRRHLSGNTIYF. The variable domain in full, with the rest retrieved from reference TRBV5-4 and TRBJ1-3, is ETGVTQSPTHLIKTRGQQVTLRCSSQSGHNTVSWYQQALGQGPQFIFQYYREEENGRGNFPPRFSGLQFPNYSSELNVNALELDDSALYLCASSRRHLSGNTIYFGEGSWLTVV.

The V gene is TRBV15, the J gene TRBJ2-1; either TRBD1 or TRBD2 may supply D (6 bases each). The V gene's germline CDR1 is LNHNV and CDR2 YYDKDF (reference sequence). This CDR3 comprises 15 residues. V lost 5 bases to trimming and J lost 4 bases, with 15 bases between them. The CDR3 DNA sequence: TGTGCCACCAGCGGAAAAGGGGGGCAGTACAATGAGCAGTTCTTC. Encoded protein: CATSGKGGQYNEQFF.

V is TRBV28 and J is TRBJ2-3; 8 bases map to TRBD2. Germline V lookup: CDR1 MDHEN, CDR2 SYDVKM. J gave up 3 bases and V 6 bases, and 8 bases lay outside the gene matches. The CDR3 loop spans 15 amino acids. The CDR3 spells CASRAQRGNTDTQYF. DNA for the CDR3: TGTGCCAGCAGAGCGCAGCGGGGGAATACAGATACGCAGTATTTT.